This T cell receptor (beta chain) was profiled in a study of blood T cell repertoires in COVID-19. Overall study context: The United States, Italy and Spain provided the acute and convalescent COVID-19 samples.

While infection was still active, Seattle patients were enrolled and then followed longitudinally. Trimming took 3 bases from V and 4 from J, leaving 3 bases between them. This CDR3 has 11 amino acids. Germline-derived CDR1 and CDR2 are MNHNS and SASEGT. Per the original data handling: Estimated nucleated cell counts came from reference gene primer amplification. Repertoires were generated with immunoSEQ multiplex PCR, while TCRdb's copy carries only in-frame clones and drops some. The V and J calls and clone size are taken from that table; D and trimming were inferred from the DNA. The table records some 290,000 clones, about 90% of them present only once.

The chain carries TRBV6-1 and TRBJ1-1; D remains ambiguous. The sample consisted of peripheral blood. The sequence was collected from a woman aged 30 to 39 with COVID-19, enrolled during active disease. The CDR3 is CASSDSTEAFF. The CDR3 DNA reads as TGTGCCAGCAGTGACAGCACTGAAGCTTTCTTT.